Shown below are 3 T cell receptor beta chains from a single sample sequenced in a study of cytomegalovirus exposure and HLA in healthy donors. PCR was performed using 60 Vbeta and 13 Jbeta primers. Generated by immunoSEQ multiplex PCR, the TCRdb table keeps only in-frame clones and is missing some. Of 80,000 to 95,000 clones in the sample, 84% were seen once. Sequenced: PBMCs. The receptors were gathered from a woman under 30 in good health and CMV-seropositive.

The rearrangement uses TRBV10-2 and TRBJ1-2; TRBD1 might be the D (6 bases). This CDR3 contains 18 residues. Germline V lookup: CDR1 WSHSY, CDR2 SAAADI. Trimming pared 2 bases from V and 4 bases from J, leaving 23 bases between. In nucleotides, the CDR3 is TGCGCCAGCAGTGAGGCGGAGGACAGAGACTTCACCCGCTATGGCTACACCTTC. It is translated as CASSEAEDRDFTRYGYTF.

This rearrangement joins TRBV4-1 to TRBJ1-2; 8 bases are a match to TRBD1. CDR3 size: 16 residues. Germline CDR1 is MGHRA and CDR2 is YSYEKL. J lost 4 bases, V lost 0 bases, and 7 bases had no gene match. CDR3 coding DNA: TGCGCCAGCAGCCAAGATTGGACAGGGACACTCTATGGCTACACCTTC. Its protein product is CASSQDWTGTLYGYTF.

The chain is built from TRBV19 and TRBJ2-7, with D maybe TRBD1 (5 bases). Germline V gene sequence: CDR1 LNHDA, CDR2 SQIVND (reference sequence). Trimming removed 3 bases at V and 7 bases at J, with 16 bases between. This CDR3 contains 14 residues. The CDR3 region has the DNA TGTGCCAGTAGTATTCATTCCGTGGACAAAGAGCAGTACTTC. Residues: CASSIHSVDKEQYF.